Listed below are T cell receptor beta chains from one sample, sequenced in a study of T-cell memory formation after mild COVID-19. TCRdb re-called the 5' RACE reads through MiXCR, storing one row per CDR3 protein. The sample lists approximately 580,000 distinct CDR3 sequences; around 20% were seen once. The sample taken for sequencing was PBMCs or a T cell subset sorted from them (not recorded which). These receptors originate from an adult woman who had mild COVID-19 (a few samples of this study predate the infection). Cell type and time point are not known. The CDR3 runs from the conserved cysteine through the conserved F or W. The order of the fields is CDR3 length, J gene, V gene, clone size, D gene, CDR3 DNA, CDR3 protein. D genes are given only for firm matches. The size entry is marked missing in some rows and otherwise reads once, few, many or a size class.

14,TRBJ2-3,TRBV30,NA,TRBD2,TGTGCCTGGAGTACCGGGACTACGAATCCGAGGCAGTATTTT,CAWSTGTTNPRQYF
15,TRBJ2-3,TRBV7-6,NA,NA,TGTGCCAGCAGCCGGGACGACGGACCGGCAGATACGCAGTATTTT,CASSRDDGPADTQYF
17,TRBJ2-5,TRBV12-3/TRBV12-4,NA,NA,TGTGCCAGCAGTTTAGTTGGGGTAGCGCCGGCCCAAGAGACCCAGTACTTC,CASSLVGVAPAQETQYF
13,TRBJ1-6,TRBV7-9,many,NA,TGTGCCAGCAGCAGGGGAATTAATTCACCCCTCCACTTT,CASSRGINSPLHF
20,TRBJ2-1,TRBV11-2,NA,TRBD2,TGTGCCAGCAGCTTAGTTTATTTGTTGGCTAGCGGGGTCCCCTACAATGAGCAGTTCTTC,CASSLVYLLASGVPYNEQFF
13,TRBJ2-1,TRBV29-1,NA,TRBD1,TGCAGCGTTGCACAGGGGCTGGACAATGAGCAGTTCTTC,CSVAQGLDNEQFF
15,TRBJ1-5,TRBV7-9,NA,TRBD1,TGTGCCAGCAGCCCAGACAGGGGGCTCAGGCAGCCCCAGCATTTT,CASSPDRGLRQPQHF
16,TRBJ2-1,TRBV9,NA,TRBD2,TGTGCCAGCAGCGCCCTGGGGACTAGCGGGTTTAATGAGCAGTTCTTC,CASSALGTSGFNEQFF
15,TRBJ2-1,TRBV7-9,few,NA,TGTGCCAGCAGCTTAGCTAAGAGCTCCTACAATGAGCAGTTCTTC,CASSLAKSSYNEQFF
14,TRBJ2-1,TRBV6-1,few,TRBD2,TGTGCCAGCAGTGATGCGGGGGGGCGCAATGAGCAGTTCTTC,CASSDAGGRNEQFF
17,TRBJ1-5,TRBV4-1,few,NA,TGCGCCAGCAGCCACATGTCGGGGTCTTTGGTCGATCAGCCCCAGCATTTT,CASSHMSGSLVDQPQHF
14,TRBJ2-1,TRBV7-9,NA,NA,TGTGCCAGCAGCTTAGCGACAGAGATCAATGAGCAGTTCTTC,CASSLATEINEQFF
16,TRBJ2-3,TRBV12-3/TRBV12-4,few,NA,TGTGCCAGCAGTTTGGAAGGTGGGGCCACCACAGATACGCAGTATTTT,CASSLEGGATTDTQYF
15,TRBJ1-1,TRBV4-1,NA,TRBD1,TGCGCCAGCAGCCAACCTAGACAGGGAATCACTGAAGCTTTCTTT,CASSQPRQGITEAFF
14,TRBJ1-1,TRBV15,many,NA,TGTGCCACCAGCAGAGGTGGATCGGCCACTGAAGCTTTCTTT,CATSRGGSATEAFF
16,TRBJ2-3,TRBV4-1,NA,NA,TGCGCCAGCAGCACCCCCGAGGGGGGTGGCACAGATACGCAGTATTTT,CASSTPEGGGTDTQYF
17,TRBJ2-7,TRBV7-2,NA,TRBD2,TGTGCCAGCAGGGGGTCTAGCGGGAGTATAGACTCGTGGGAGCAGTACTTC,CASRGSSGSIDSWEQYF
16,TRBJ1-2,TRBV9,NA,NA,TGTGCCAGCAGCGTAGGAGGACAGTGGAGGGACTATGGCTACACCTTC,CASSVGGQWRDYGYTF
13,TRBJ1-5,TRBV29-1,NA,TRBD1,TGCAGCGTCGGTACAGGGGCAGGTCAGCCCCAGCATTTT,CSVGTGAGQPQHF
16,TRBJ2-3,TRBV4-2,NA,NA,TGTGCCAGCAGCCAAGATCTGGGTAGTAGCACAGATACGCAGTATTTT,CASSQDLGSSTDTQYF
14,TRBJ2-5,TRBV10-3,many,NA,TGTGCCATCAGTGTGGGGGGTCCCCAAGAGACCCAGTACTTC,CAISVGGPQETQYF
13,TRBJ1-6,TRBV7-9,few,NA,TGTGCCAGCAGCTCCACTCTGGACGGTTTGCTCCACTTT,CASSSTLDGLLHF
12,TRBJ2-1,TRBV12-3/TRBV12-4,few,TRBD2,TGTGCCAGCAGGGGGGGGGGTGATGAGCAGTTCTTC,CASRGGGDEQFF
12,TRBJ2-5,TRBV5-5,many,NA,TGTGCCAGCAGCTGGGCCGGGGAGACCCAGTACTTC,CASSWAGETQYF
15,TRBJ2-2,TRBV9,NA,TRBD1,TGTGCCAGCAGCGTCGGGACAGGGAACACCGGGGAGCTGTTTTTT,CASSVGTGNTGELFF
12,TRBJ2-1,TRBV4-3,few,NA,TGCGCCAGCAGCCCACTGGGAGATGAGCAGTTCTTC,CASSPLGDEQFF
13,TRBJ1-2,TRBV7-9,NA,TRBD1,TGTGCCAGCAGCCCTTACAGGGGTCATGGCTACACCTTC,CASSPYRGHGYTF
11,TRBJ2-4,TRBV29-1,few,TRBD1,TGCAGCGTGCGGACAGGGGACATTCAGTACTTC,CSVRTGDIQYF
15,TRBJ2-7,TRBV3-1,NA,TRBD2,TGTGCCAGCAGCCAAGAGCCTAGCGGGGGCTACGAGCAGTGCTTC,CASSQEPSGGYEQCF
18,TRBJ1-1,TRBV7-9,NA,NA,TGTGCCAGCAGCGCAGTGGGTACGGGCAGGGTTTTGTTCGGTGAAGATTTCTTT,CASSAVGTGRVLFGEDFF
14,TRBJ2-3,TRBV5-6,few,NA,TGTGCCAGCAGCAGGGGCGGGAAGCCAGATACGCAGTATTTT,CASSRGGKPDTQYF
14,TRBJ2-7,TRBV4-1,few,TRBD2,TGCGCCAGCAGCCAAGGGCGGGGGACCTACGAGCAGTACTTC,CASSQGRGTYEQYF
16,TRBJ2-1,TRBV12-3/TRBV12-4,few,TRBD2,TGTGCCAGCAGTCGTCTAAGGCGGGAGGTTAACAATGAGCAGTTCTTC,CASSRLRREVNNEQFF
11,TRBJ2-7,TRBV6-1,few,NA,TGTGCCACCCCGCAGGGTTCCGAGCAGTACTTC,CATPQGSEQYF
16,TRBJ1-1,TRBV7-2,few,NA,TGTGCCAGCAGCTCTGGGGTGGGACTCCTGAACACTGAAGCTTTCTTT,CASSSGVGLLNTEAFF
15,TRBJ1-2,TRBV9,NA,TRBD1,TGTGCCAGCAGCGTAGGAGGACAGGGTGACTATGGCTACACCTTC,CASSVGGQGDYGYTF
14,TRBJ1-2,TRBV12-3/TRBV12-4,few,TRBD1,TGTGCCAGCAGTGTGGGACAGGGGATCGGTGGCTACACCTTC,CASSVGQGIGGYTF
13,TRBJ1-6,TRBV6-6,NA,NA,TGTGCCAGTACCTATGGGGGTCGTGCACCCCTCCACTTT,CASTYGGRAPLHF
14,TRBJ1-1,TRBV6-5,many,NA,TGTGCCAGCAGTTACGCGGGGGAGTACACTGAAGCTTTCTTT,CASSYAGEYTEAFF
14,TRBJ1-6,TRBV9,few,TRBD1,TGTGCCAGCAGTGCAGTACAGGGGAATTCACCCCTCCACTTT,CASSAVQGNSPLHF
15,TRBJ2-3,TRBV25-1,once,NA,TGTGCCAGCAGTGAATTTGGGGGGCTCACAGATACGCAGTATTTT,CASSEFGGLTDTQYF
15,TRBJ2-1,TRBV12-3/TRBV12-4,NA,NA,TGTGCCAGCAGTTTTATAAGGCTAGAAAACAATGAGCAGTTCTTC,CASSFIRLENNEQFF
15,TRBJ1-2,TRBV12-3/TRBV12-4,many,TRBD1,TGTGCCAGCAGTTTAAGTACAGGGGCAAGAGGAGGCTACACCTTC,CASSLSTGARGGYTF
13,TRBJ1-1,TRBV4-3,NA,NA,TGCGCCAGCAGCCAAGTGGGCGCAGTTGAAGCTTTCTTT,CASSQVGAVEAFF
15,TRBJ2-3,TRBV7-3,NA,NA,TGTGCCAGCAGCTTAAAGGGAGAGAGGACAGATACGCAGTATTTT,CASSLKGERTDTQYF
12,TRBJ2-2,TRBV7-6,NA,NA,TGTGCCAGCAGCGCATACACCGGGGAGCTGTTTTTT,CASSAYTGELFF
17,TRBJ2-7,TRBV3-1,NA,TRBD2,TGTGCCAGCAGGCAAAGCCTAGCGGGGGGCCCCCCCTACGAGCAGTACTTC,CASRQSLAGGPPYEQYF
14,TRBJ2-7,TRBV6-1,few,NA,TGTGCCAGCAGTGCCACAGGGAACTCCTACGAGCAGTACTTC,CASSATGNSYEQYF
14,TRBJ2-5,TRBV12-5,NA,NA,TGTGCTAGTGGTTTGGTAGGGGAAGGAGAGACCCAGTACTTC,CASGLVGEGETQYF
17,TRBJ2-2,TRBV7-9,few,NA,TGTGCCAGCAGCTCCCCAATCCAAACCGGACCGGAGGAGGAGCTGTTTTTT,CASSSPIQTGPEEELFF
16,TRBJ1-2,TRBV3-1,few,NA,TGTGCCAGCAGCCAAGAAAGGGGCAGGGGCACCTATGGCTACACCTTC,CASSQERGRGTYGYTF
15,TRBJ2-1,TRBV24-1,NA,NA,TGTGCCACCAGTGACCCGAGACTGATCTCGGGTGAGCAGTTCTTC,CATSDPRLISGEQFF
14,TRBJ2-1,TRBV3-1,many,NA,TGTGCCAGCGGCTGGACTAACTCCTACAATGAGCAGTTCTTC,CASGWTNSYNEQFF
16,TRBJ1-5,TRBV28,NA,TRBD1,TGTGCCAGCACCCCGCCAGACAGGGGGCGTGGTCAGCCCCAGCATTTT,CASTPPDRGRGQPQHF
15,TRBJ2-5,TRBV5-1,many,NA,TGCGCCAGCAGATCCACCGGGACAAGAGAGGAGACCCAGTACTTC,CASRSTGTREETQYF
14,TRBJ1-2,TRBV6-2/TRBV6-3,few,TRBD1,TGTGCCAGCAGAGCCGGGACAGCCTTTTATGGCTACACCTTC,CASRAGTAFYGYTF
17,TRBJ2-3,TRBV11-3,few,NA,TGTGCCAGCAGCTCCTACCGGGGACTCACCATCACAGATACGCAGTATTTT,CASSSYRGLTITDTQYF